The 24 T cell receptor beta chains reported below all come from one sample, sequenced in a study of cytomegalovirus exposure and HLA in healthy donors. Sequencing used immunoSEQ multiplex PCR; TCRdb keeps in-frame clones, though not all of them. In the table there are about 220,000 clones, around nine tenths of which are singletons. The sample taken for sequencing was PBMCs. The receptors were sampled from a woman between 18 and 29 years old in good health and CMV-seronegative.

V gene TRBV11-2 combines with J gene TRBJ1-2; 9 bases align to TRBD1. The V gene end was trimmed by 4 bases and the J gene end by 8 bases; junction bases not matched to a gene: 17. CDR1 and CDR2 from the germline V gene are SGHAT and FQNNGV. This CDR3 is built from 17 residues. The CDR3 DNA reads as TGTGCCAGCAGCTCTCAGAGGGCGAGGGGACAGGGACGAGGCTACACCTTC. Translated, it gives CASSSQRARGQGRGYTF.

The DNA for the CDR3 is TGTGCCAGCAAGGGCCAGGGTCGGGTGCAGACCCAGTACTTC. The encoded protein is CASKGQGRVQTQYF. This chain joins TRBV27 and TRBJ2-5; TRBD1 is a possible D gene (5 bases). The V end was cut by 7 bases, the J end by 6 bases, with 18 bases between. The germline V gene has CDR1 MNHEY and CDR2 SMNVEV (reference sequence). The CDR3 is 14 residues long.

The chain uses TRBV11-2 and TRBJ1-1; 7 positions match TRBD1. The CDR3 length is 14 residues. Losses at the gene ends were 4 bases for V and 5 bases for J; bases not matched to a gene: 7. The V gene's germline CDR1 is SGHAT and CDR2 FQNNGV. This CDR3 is CASSSGQAGTEAFF. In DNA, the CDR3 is TGTGCCAGCAGCTCAGGACAGGCGGGGACTGAAGCTTTCTTT. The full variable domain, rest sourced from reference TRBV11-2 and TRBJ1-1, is EAGVAQSPRYKIIEKRQSVAFWCNPISGHATLYWYQQILGQGPKLLIQFQNNGVVDDSQLPKDRFSAERLKGVDSTLKIQPAKLEDSAVYLCASSSGQAGTEAFFGQGTRLTVV.

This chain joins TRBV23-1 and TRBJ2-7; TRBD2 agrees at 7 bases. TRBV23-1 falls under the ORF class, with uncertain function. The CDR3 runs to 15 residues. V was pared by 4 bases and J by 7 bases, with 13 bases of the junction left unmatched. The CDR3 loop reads CASSRPWGEGGEQYF. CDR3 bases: TGCGCCAGCAGTCGGCCATGGGGGGAGGGTGGTGAGCAGTACTTC.

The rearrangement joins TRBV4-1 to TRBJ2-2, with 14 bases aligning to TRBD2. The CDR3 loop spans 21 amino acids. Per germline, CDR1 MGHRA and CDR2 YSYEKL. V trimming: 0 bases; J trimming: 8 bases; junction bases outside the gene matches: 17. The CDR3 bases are TGCGCCAGCAGCCAAGATACCACGGGACTAGCGGGAGAAGGCCCTTTTGGGGAGCTGTTTTTT. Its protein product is CASSQDTTGLAGEGPFGELFF.

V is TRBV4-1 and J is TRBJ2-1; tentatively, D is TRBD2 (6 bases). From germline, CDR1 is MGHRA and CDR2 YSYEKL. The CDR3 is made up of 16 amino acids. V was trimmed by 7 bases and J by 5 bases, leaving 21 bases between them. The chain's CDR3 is CASKRAYSGLNNEQFF. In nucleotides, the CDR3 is TGCGCCAGCAAGAGGGCGTATAGCGGATTGAACAATGAGCAGTTCTTC.

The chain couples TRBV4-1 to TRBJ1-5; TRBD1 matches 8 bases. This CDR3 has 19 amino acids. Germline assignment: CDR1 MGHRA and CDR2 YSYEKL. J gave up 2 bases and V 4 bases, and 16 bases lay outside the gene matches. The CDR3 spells CASSPIPDRAQGGNQPQHF. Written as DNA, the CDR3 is TGCGCCAGCAGCCCCATCCCGGACAGGGCTCAGGGAGGCAATCAGCCCCAGCATTTT.

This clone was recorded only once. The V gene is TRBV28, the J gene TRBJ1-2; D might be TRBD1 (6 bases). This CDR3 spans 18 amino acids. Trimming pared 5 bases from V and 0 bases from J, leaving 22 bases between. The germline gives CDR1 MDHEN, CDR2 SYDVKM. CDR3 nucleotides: TGTGCCAGCAGTCCTTACTGGACAGTGGATCTTACTAACTATGGCTACACCTTC. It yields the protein CASSPYWTVDLTNYGYTF.

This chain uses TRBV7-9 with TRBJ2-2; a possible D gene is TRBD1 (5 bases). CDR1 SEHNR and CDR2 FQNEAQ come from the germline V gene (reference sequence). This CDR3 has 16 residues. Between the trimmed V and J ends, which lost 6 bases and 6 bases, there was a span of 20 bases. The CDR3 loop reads CASRASRPAGSGELFF. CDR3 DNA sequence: TGTGCCAGCAGGGCCAGCCGGCCAGCAGGGTCCGGGGAGCTGTTTTTT.

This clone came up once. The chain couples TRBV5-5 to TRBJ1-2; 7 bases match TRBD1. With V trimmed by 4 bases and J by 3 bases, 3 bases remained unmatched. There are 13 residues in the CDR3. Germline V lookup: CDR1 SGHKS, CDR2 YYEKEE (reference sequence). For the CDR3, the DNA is TGTGCCAGCAGCCCAGGGGGAGACTATGGCTACACCTTC. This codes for CASSPGGDYGYTF.

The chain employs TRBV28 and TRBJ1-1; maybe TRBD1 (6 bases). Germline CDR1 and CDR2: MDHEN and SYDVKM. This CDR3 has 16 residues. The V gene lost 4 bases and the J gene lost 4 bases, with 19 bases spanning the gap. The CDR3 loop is CASSSPQGLGFTEAFF. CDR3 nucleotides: TGTGCCAGCAGTTCCCCACAGGGTCTAGGATTCACTGAAGCTTTCTTT.

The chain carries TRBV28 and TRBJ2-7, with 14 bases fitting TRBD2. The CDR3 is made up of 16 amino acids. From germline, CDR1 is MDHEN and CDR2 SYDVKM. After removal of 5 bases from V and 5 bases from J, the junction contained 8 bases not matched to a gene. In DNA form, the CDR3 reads TGTGCCAGCAGTCCGGGACTAGCGGGAGTGTCCGACGAGCAGTACTTC. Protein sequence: CASSPGLAGVSDEQYF.

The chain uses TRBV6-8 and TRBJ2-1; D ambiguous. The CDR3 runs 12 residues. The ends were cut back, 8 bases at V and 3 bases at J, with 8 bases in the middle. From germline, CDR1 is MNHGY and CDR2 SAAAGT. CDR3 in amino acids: CASVASYNEQFF. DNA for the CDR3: TGTGCCAGCGTGGCTAGCTACAATGAGCAGTTCTTC.

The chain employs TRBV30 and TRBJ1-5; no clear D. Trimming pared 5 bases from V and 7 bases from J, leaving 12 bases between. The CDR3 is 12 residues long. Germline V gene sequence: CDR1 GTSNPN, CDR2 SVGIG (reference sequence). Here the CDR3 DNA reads TGTGCCTGGGTACACCCCAAGCAGCCCCAGCATTTT. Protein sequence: CAWVHPKQPQHF.

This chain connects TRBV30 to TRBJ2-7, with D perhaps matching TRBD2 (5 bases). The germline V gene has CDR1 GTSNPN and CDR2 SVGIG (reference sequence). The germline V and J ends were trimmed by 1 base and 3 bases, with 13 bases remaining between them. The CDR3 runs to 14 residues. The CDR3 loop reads CAWSAGVFDYEQYF. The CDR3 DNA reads TGTGCCTGGAGTGCCGGGGTTTTTGACTACGAGCAGTACTTC.

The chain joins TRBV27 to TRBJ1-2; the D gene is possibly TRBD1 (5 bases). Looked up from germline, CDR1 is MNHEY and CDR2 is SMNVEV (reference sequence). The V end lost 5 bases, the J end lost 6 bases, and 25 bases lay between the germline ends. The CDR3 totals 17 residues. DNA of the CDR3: TGTGCCAGCAGTGATCAGGGCCCGACGGACCACTTCCATGGCTACACCTTC. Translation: CASSDQGPTDHFHGYTF.

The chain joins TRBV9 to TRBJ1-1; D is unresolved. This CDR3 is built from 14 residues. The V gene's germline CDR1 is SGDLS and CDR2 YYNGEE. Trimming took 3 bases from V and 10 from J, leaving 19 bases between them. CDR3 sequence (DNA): TGTGCCAGCAGCGGAGGTCTCAACACTGCCGGAGCTTTCTTT. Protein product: CASSGGLNTAGAFF.

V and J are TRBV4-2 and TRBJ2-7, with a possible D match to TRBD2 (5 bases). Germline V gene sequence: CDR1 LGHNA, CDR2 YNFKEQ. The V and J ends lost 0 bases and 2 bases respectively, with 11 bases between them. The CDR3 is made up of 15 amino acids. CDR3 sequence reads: CASSQDFRGTYEQYF. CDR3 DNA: TGTGCCAGCAGCCAAGATTTCCGGGGTACCTACGAGCAGTACTTC.

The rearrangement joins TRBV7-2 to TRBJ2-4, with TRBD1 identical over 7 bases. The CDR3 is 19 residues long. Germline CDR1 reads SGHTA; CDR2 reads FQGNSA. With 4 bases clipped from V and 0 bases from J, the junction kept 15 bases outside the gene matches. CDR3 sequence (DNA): TGTGCCAGCAGCTCCCTTCCCCGGGACAGTCGTTTAGCCAAAAACATTCAGTACTTC. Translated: CASSSLPRDSRLAKNIQYF.

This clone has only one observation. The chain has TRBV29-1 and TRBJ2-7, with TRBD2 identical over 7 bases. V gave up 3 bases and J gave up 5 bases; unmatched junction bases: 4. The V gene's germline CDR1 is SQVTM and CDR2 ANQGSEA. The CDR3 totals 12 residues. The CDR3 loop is CSVEWDYHEQYF. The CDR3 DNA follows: TGCAGCGTTGAGTGGGACTACCACGAGCAGTACTTC.

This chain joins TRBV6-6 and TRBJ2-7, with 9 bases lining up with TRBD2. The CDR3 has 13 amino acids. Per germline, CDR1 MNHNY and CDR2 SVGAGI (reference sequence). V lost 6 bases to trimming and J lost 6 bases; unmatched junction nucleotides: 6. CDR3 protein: CASSRLADSEQYF. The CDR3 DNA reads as TGTGCCAGCAGCCGACTAGCGGACAGCGAGCAGTACTTC.

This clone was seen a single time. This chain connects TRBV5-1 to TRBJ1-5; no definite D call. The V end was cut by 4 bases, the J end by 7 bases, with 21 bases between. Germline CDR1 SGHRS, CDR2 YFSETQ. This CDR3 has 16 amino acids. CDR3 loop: CASSPTVGEGGQPQHF. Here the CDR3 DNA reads TGCGCCAGCAGCCCCACGGTCGGAGAGGGTGGGCAGCCCCAGCATTTT.

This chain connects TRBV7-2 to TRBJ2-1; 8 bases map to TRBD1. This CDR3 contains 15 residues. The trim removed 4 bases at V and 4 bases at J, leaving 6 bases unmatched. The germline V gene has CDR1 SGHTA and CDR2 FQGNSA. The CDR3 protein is CASSSDRGSYNEQFF. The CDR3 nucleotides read TGTGCCAGCAGCTCCGACAGGGGTTCATACAATGAGCAGTTCTTC.

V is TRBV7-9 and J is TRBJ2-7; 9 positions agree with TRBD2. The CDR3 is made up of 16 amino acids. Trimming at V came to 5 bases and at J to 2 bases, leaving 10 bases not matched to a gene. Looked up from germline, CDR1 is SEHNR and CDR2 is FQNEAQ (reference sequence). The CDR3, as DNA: TGTGCCAGCAGCCTCGCTAGCGGGACCAATCCCTACGAGCAGTACTTC. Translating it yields CASSLASGTNPYEQYF. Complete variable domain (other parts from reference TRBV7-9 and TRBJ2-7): DTGVSQNPRHKITKRGQNVTFRCDPISEHNRLYWYRQTLGQGPEFLTYFQNEAQLEKSRLLSDRFSAERPKGSFSTLEIQRTEQGDSAMYLCASSLASGTNPYEQYFGPGTRLTVT.